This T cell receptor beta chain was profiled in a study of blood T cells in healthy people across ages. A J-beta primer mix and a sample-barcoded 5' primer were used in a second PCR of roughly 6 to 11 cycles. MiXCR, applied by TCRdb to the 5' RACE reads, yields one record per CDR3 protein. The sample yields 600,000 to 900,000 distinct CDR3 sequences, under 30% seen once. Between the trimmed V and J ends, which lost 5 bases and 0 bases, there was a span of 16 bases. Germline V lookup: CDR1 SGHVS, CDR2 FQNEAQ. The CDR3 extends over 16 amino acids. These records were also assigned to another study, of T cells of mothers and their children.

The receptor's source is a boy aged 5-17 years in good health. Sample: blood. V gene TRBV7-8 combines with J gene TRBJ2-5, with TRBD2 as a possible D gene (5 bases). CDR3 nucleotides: TGTGCCAGCAGCACCTTTCGACTACGGTACCAAGAGACCCAGTACTTC. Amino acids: CASSTFRLRYQETQYF.